One TCR beta chain is described in this entry. TCRdb keeps only in-frame clones here, not all; method: immunoSEQ multiplex PCR. The table has about 140,000 clones, more than 85% seen once. This sample is part of a study of control samples from healthy donors and cancer patients. The CDR3 covers 15 residues. Germline V lookup: CDR1 KGHSH, CDR2 LQKENI. Trimming removed 3 bases at V and 0 bases at J, with 11 bases between. The chain links TRBV18 to TRBJ1-2; D not resolved. This receptor was identified in a woman aged 25 to 39 in good health. Sequencing input: blood. The CDR3 region is CASSPSDNTNYGYTF. The CDR3 DNA follows: TGTGCCAGCTCACCCTCGGATAACACTAACTATGGCTACACCTTC.